The clone carrying this TCR beta chain was detected ten times or more. The CDR3 has 15 residues. With 2 bases clipped from V and 2 bases from J, the junction kept 4 bases outside the gene matches. The data were taken from a study of CD8 T cells in ankylosing spondylitis. One entry per CDR3 protein, called by TCRdb with MiXCR from the 5' RACE reads. Of approximately 100,000 distinct CDR3 sequences listed, roughly 8.3% are singletons. J is TRBJ1-1 and V is TRBV12-3 or TRBV12-4, with TRBD1 identical over 8 bases. The sequenced sample was blood, either unsorted or a sorted T cell fraction (not recorded which). The origin of this receptor is a male donor with ankylosing spondylitis or in good health (not recorded which). CDR3 in amino acids: CASSLWGTGNTEAFF. The CDR3 DNA follows: TGTGCCAGCAGTTTATGGGGGACAGGTAACACTGAAGCTTTCTTT.